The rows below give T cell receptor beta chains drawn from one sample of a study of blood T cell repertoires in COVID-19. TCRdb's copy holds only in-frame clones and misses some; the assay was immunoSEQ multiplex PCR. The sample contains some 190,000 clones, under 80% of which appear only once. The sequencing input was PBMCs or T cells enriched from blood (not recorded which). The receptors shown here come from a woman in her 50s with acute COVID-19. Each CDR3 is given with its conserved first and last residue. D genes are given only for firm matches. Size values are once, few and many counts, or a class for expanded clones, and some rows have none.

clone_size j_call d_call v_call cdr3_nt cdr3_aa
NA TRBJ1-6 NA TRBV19 TGTGCCAGTAGTATAGCTCGAGGAAGCTCCTATAATTCACCCCTCCACTTT CASSIARGSSYNSPLHF
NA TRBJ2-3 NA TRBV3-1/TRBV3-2 TGTGCCAGCAGCCAAGAGTGGGGGCCTAGCACAGATACGCAGTATTTT CASSQEWGPSTDTQYF
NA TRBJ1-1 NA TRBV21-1 TGTGCCAGCAGCAAGCCGGACAGGGGAACTGAAGCTTTCTTT CASSKPDRGTEAFF
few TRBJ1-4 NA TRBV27 TGTGCCAGCAGTTTATTCCCAGGGCCTACTAATGAAAAACTGTTTTTT CASSLFPGPTNEKLFF
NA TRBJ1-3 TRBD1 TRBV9 TGTGCCAGCAGCAGGACAGGGGAATACACCATATATTTT CASSRTGEYTIYF
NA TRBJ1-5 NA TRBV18 TGTGCCAGCTCACCATCGATCGACAGAAATCAGCCCCAGCATTTT CASSPSIDRNQPQHF
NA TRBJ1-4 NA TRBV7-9 TGTGCCAGCAGTAGACAGGCAGGGACAACTAATGAAAAACTGTTTTTT CASSRQAGTTNEKLFF
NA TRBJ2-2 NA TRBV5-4 TGTGCCAGCAGCTTGAGGCGGGGGCATACCGGGGAGCTGTTTTTT CASSLRRGHTGELFF
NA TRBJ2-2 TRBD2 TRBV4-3 TGCGCCAGCAGCCAAGTTAAGACTAGCGGGCGCCCCGGGGAGCTGTTTTTT CASSQVKTSGRPGELFF
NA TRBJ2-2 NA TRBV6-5 TGTGCCAGCACTCCAGGGGCCTCGAACACCGGGGAGCTGTTTTTT CASTPGASNTGELFF
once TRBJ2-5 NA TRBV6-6 TGTGCCAGCAGTTACACAGGGCGAGAGACCCAGTACTTC CASSYTGRETQYF
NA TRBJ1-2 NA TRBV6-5 TGTGCCAGCCGGGACCGGGGGGGTTTCAACTATGGCTACACCTTC CASRDRGGFNYGYTF
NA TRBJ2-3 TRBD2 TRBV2 TGTGCCAGCAATCGGGGGGTAGGGACAGATACGCAGTATTTT CASNRGVGTDTQYF
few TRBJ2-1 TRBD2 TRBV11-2 TGTGCCAGCAGCTTAGAGGGCGGGGGTTACAATGAGCAGTTCTTC CASSLEGGGYNEQFF
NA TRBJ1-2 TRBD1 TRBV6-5 TGTGCCAGCAGTTACAGGGGGACAGGGTTGGTTCATGGCTACACCTTC CASSYRGTGLVHGYTF
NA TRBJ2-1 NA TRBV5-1 TGCGCCAGCAGAGGGCAGGGGAGCTCCTACAATGAGCAGTTCTTC CASRGQGSSYNEQFF
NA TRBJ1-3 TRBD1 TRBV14 TGTGCCAGCAGCCTCGGACAGGGGAAGGGAAACACCATATATTTT CASSLGQGKGNTIYF
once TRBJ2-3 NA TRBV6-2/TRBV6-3 TGTGCCAGCAGTCAGGGGATTAGCACAGATACGCAGTATTTT CASSQGISTDTQYF
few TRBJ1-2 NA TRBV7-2 TGTGCCAGCAGCTTAGGCTCTAGCCATGGCTACACCTTC CASSLGSSHGYTF
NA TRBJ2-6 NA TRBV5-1 TGCGCCAGCAGCTTGCTCGCGGGCAAAGGGGCCAACGTCCTGACTTTC CASSLLAGKGANVLTF
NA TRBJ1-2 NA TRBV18 TGTGCCAGCTCACCGTCGCAGGGCTATGGCTACACCTTC CASSPSQGYGYTF
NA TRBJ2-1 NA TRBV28 TGTGCCAGCAGTTTAGTGGGGCGTGATCAGTTCTTC CASSLVGRDQFF